This is a list of T cell receptor beta chains from one sample in a study of shared clonotypes between healthy human individuals. Data came from immunoSEQ multiplex PCR; TCRdb stores just in-frame clones and leaves some out. The sample carries millions of clones, approximately 90% recorded once. The sample was naive CD4+ T cells sorted from blood. These receptors were taken from a man between 18 and 35 years old in good health. Both conserved end residues are trimmed from each CDR3. Clone size is shown for a subset of rows, as once, few, many or a class of expanded clone.

v_gene	abundance	j_gene	CDR3aa
TRBV19	NA	TRBJ1-5	ATAVNSNQPQH
TRBV7-3	NA	TRBJ2-7	AGSLSSVVETGRMAEQY
TRBV28	NA	TRBJ2-5	ASSLGGHSEQTQY
TRBV19	NA	TRBJ2-1	ASSGGSVYNEQF
TRBV5-1	NA	TRBJ2-1	ASSTTGQGYNEQF
TRBV9	NA	TRBJ2-2	ASSVGPNTGELF
TRBV19	NA	TRBJ2-7	ASSPQGKGYEQY
TRBV7-8	NA	TRBJ2-2	ASRNNRVSSGELF
TRBV11-2	NA	TRBJ2-5	ASSPPAQETQY
TRBV7-2	NA	TRBJ2-2	ASSLVSGNNGELF
TRBV18	NA	TRBJ1-5	ASSPPASSQPQH
TRBV10-3	NA	TRBJ2-7	AISEGLAGFLYEQY
TRBV7-2	NA	TRBJ2-3	AARGGSTDTQY
TRBV7-2	NA	TRBJ2-7	ASSLDLAGLYEQY
TRBV29-1	NA	TRBJ2-5	SVEGGGFRETQY
TRBV25-1	NA	TRBJ1-2	ASSEPRWNYGYT
TRBV7-2	NA	TRBJ2-1	ASSLAREGYNEQF
TRBV7-9	NA	TRBJ2-2	ASSLDLGRNTGELF
TRBV7-2	NA	TRBJ2-7	ASSTGQGSAYEQY
TRBV19	NA	TRBJ1-2	ASNGGPRKNYGYT
TRBV29-1	once	TRBJ2-6	SVERLEGSSISGANVLT
TRBV10-3	once	TRBJ1-3	AITDPGNTIY
TRBV29-1	once	TRBJ2-4	SVTTSGGTLQY
TRBV18	NA	TRBJ2-2	ASQGTGPNTGELF
TRBV2	NA	TRBJ2-5	ASIRDSQETQY
TRBV10-2	NA	TRBJ2-1	ASSELTSGGYNEQF
TRBV7-6	few	TRBJ2-5	ASSQALIGAQY
TRBV5-1	NA	TRBJ2-7	ASSLEAYSYEQY
TRBV7-9	NA	TRBJ1-1	ASSFRTGVGDEAF
TRBV7-6	NA	TRBJ2-5	ASSSWRQETQY
TRBV7-9	NA	TRBJ2-5	ASSLEGTHQETQY
TRBV6-6	once	TRBJ1-5	ASNRQGPNQPQH
TRBV2	NA	TRBJ2-3	ASSVGGSGWGTDTQY
TRBV12-5	NA	TRBJ1-2	ASGLSGLYGYT
TRBV19	NA	TRBJ1-1	ASSKGPMNTEAF
TRBV18	NA	TRBJ2-7	ASSPFLTGNSYEQY
TRBV7-9	NA	TRBJ2-7	ASSFTGAGAYEQY
TRBV4-1	NA	TRBJ1-2	ASRLTGSDGYT
TRBV27	NA	TRBJ2-1	ASSLLGTGGTLQF
TRBV28	NA	TRBJ1-1	ASSFPDRNTEAF
TRBV7-6	NA	TRBJ2-3	ASSPGVFITDTQY
TRBV10-3	NA	TRBJ2-1	AISGQMGYNEQF
TRBV6-5	NA	TRBJ2-7	ASSTGTTREQY
TRBV19	NA	TRBJ2-5	ASSLSGGETQY
TRBV18	NA	TRBJ1-2	ASSPTTSNYGYT
TRBV25-1	NA	TRBJ2-2	ASSTPGAGVTGELF